The rows below give T cell receptor beta chains drawn from one sample of a study of shared clonotypes between healthy human individuals. The method was immunoSEQ multiplex PCR; TCRdb's version includes in-frame clones alone and lacks a portion of them. Here the sample spans 600,000 to 750,000 clones, 90% being singletons. The specimen sequenced was memory CD8+ T cells from PBMCs. The receptors originated from a young man in good health. Some clones in this sample may be carry-over from other donors' samples. Both conserved end residues are part of each CDR3. Each record gives: V gene, clone size, D gene, J gene, CDR3 DNA, CDR3 protein. The D gene is left open where the match is weak. A clone size is listed for some rows: how often the clone was seen (once, few, many), or a class if it is expanded.

v_gene: TRBV7-9
abundance: .
d_gene: TRBD2
j_gene: TRBJ2-7
CDR3nt: TGTGCCAGCAGCTCCGGACTAGCGAACGGCTACGAGCAGTACTTC
CDR3aa: CASSSGLANGYEQYF

v_gene: TRBV4-1
abundance: .
d_gene: TRBD1
j_gene: TRBJ1-1
CDR3nt: TGCGCCAGCAGCCAAGACCCCCGACAGGGCCCTAAAGCTTTCTTT
CDR3aa: CASSQDPRQGPKAFF

v_gene: TRBV28
abundance: .
d_gene: .
j_gene: TRBJ1-2
CDR3nt: TGTGCCAGCAGTTTACCCTGGGAGGCAGGCGCCCTTCGCTACACCTTC
CDR3aa: CASSLPWEAGALRYTF

v_gene: TRBV7-9
abundance: .
d_gene: TRBD2
j_gene: TRBJ2-7
CDR3nt: TGTGCCAGCAGCTTGGTAGCGGGAGGAACCCCCGAGCAGTACTTC
CDR3aa: CASSLVAGGTPEQYF

v_gene: TRBV29-1
abundance: .
d_gene: .
j_gene: TRBJ2-7
CDR3nt: TGCAGCGCCCTTAGGGCAGGCCACCCGGGGCAGTACTTC
CDR3aa: CSALRAGHPGQYF

v_gene: TRBV28
abundance: .
d_gene: .
j_gene: TRBJ1-5
CDR3nt: TGTGCCAGCAGTTTTCAGGGATATCTTCAGCCCCAGCATTTT
CDR3aa: CASSFQGYLQPQHF

v_gene: TRBV21-1
abundance: .
d_gene: .
j_gene: TRBJ2-2
CDR3nt: TGTGCCAGCAGCAAGGACCTAGCGGGAGCCGGGGAGCTGTTTTTT
CDR3aa: CASSKDLAGAGELFF

v_gene: TRBV7-8
abundance: .
d_gene: .
j_gene: TRBJ1-5
CDR3nt: TGTGCCAGCAGCTCGGACAGACTAAATCAGCCCCAGCATTTT
CDR3aa: CASSSDRLNQPQHF

v_gene: TRBV27
abundance: .
d_gene: TRBD1
j_gene: TRBJ2-1
CDR3nt: TGTGCCAGCAGTTCGTCCCCGACAGGGAATGAGCAGTTCTTC
CDR3aa: CASSSSPTGNEQFF

v_gene: TRBV5-6
abundance: .
d_gene: TRBD1
j_gene: TRBJ2-7
CDR3nt: TGTGCCAGCAGAATCGGGACAGGGGTCTACGAGCAGTACTTC
CDR3aa: CASRIGTGVYEQYF

v_gene: TRBV19
abundance: .
d_gene: .
j_gene: TRBJ1-5
CDR3nt: TGTGCCAGTAGTATAGTTCAGACAGTGAGCAATCAGCCCCAGCATTTT
CDR3aa: CASSIVQTVSNQPQHF

v_gene: TRBV9
abundance: .
d_gene: .
j_gene: TRBJ2-5
CDR3nt: TGTGCCAGCAGCGTAGCAGGGGCTGGGGAGACCCAGTACTTC
CDR3aa: CASSVAGAGETQYF

v_gene: TRBV10-3
abundance: .
d_gene: .
j_gene: TRBJ2-2
CDR3nt: TGTGCCATCAGTGAGTCAGGGTACGACGGGGAGCTGTTTTTT
CDR3aa: CAISESGYDGELFF

v_gene: TRBV7-9
abundance: few
d_gene: .
j_gene: TRBJ1-5
CDR3nt: TGTGCCAGCAGCTTAGGGGGGCAGCCCCAGCATTTT
CDR3aa: CASSLGGQPQHF

v_gene: TRBV9
abundance: once
d_gene: .
j_gene: TRBJ2-3
CDR3nt: TGTGCCAGCAGCGTATCGAAGGGCACAGATACGCAGTATTTT
CDR3aa: CASSVSKGTDTQYF